Given below is one T cell receptor beta chain in context. In this sample, this clonotype turned up a few times. Its binding antigen is unknown. Base-call qualities are not available, and no considerably larger clone is one nucleotide away. Trimming at the junction amounts to 0 bases on V and 5 bases on J, and the germline ends lie 14 bases apart. Looking up the germline V gene yields CDR1 SGHRS and CDR2 YFSETQ. The CDR3 goes from the cysteine to the phenylalanine over 15 residues. The retained sequence is limited to the CDR3, 45 bases, with the frame set at the first base. This specimen comes from a study of response to subunit inactivated influenza vaccine (dated by TCRdb to the late 2010s). Concerning the study at large: Deep quantitative profiling of the T cell receptor repertoire was used in the study to follow responses to a trivalent subunit inactivated influenza vaccine. General study outcomes and caveats: The authors proposed that each seasonal influenza vaccination may bring in only a limited number of new T cells.

The library came from RT-PCR. The reads were generated on an Illumina HiSeq 2500. TCRdb ran its own pipeline on the public reads, namely fastp trimming at Q25 and MiXCR clone calling, and kept in-frame beta chains. Rows are unified per CDR3 protein, each entry keeping the most common DNA and genes. In all, the sample holds about 650,000 distinct CDR3 sequences, and around 16% of those were seen once. 11% of the sample is taken by the ten largest. The receptor chain draws on TRBV5-1 and TRBJ2-5; the best D guess is TRBD2, with 5 bases matching. The TCR comes from a man aged 50 to 59 who received an inactivated influenza vaccine. Donor details come from another sample of the same person, matched by shared clones. Sample: PBMCs from blood, taken about 11 days after vaccination. CDR3 sequence: CASSLAGRTDETQYF. DNA sequence: TGCGCCAGCAGCTTGGCAGGACGGACTGACGAGACCCAGTACTTC.